The 12 T cell receptor beta chains below come from one sample, sequenced in a study of T cells in Graves' hyperthyroidism and ophthalmopathy. The investigators amplified TCR beta CDR3 regions from RNA transcripts. TCR CDR3 regions were first amplified by RT-PCR with HTBI primers. TCRdb called the multiplex PCR reads again in MiXCR, with one record for every CDR3 protein. The data show approximately 600,000 distinct CDR3 sequences, approximately 13% seen once. The source material was blood. The receptors stem from a woman in her 30s with Graves' hyperthyroidism that later progressed to Graves' ophthalmopathy.

This clonotype was detected only a few times. This chain uses TRBV6-1 with TRBJ2-2; 10 bases are a match to TRBD2. CDR1 is MNHNS, CDR2 SASEGT, per germline. Trimming at V came to 6 bases and at J to 0 bases, leaving 4 bases not matched to a gene. The CDR3 has 16 residues. The CDR3 DNA sequence: TGTGCCAGCAGCGTAGCGGGAGGCTCGAACACCGGGGAGCTGTTTTTT. Amino acids: CASSVAGGSNTGELFF.

This clonotype was counted many times. The chain combines TRBV3-1 with TRBJ1-5; D uncertain. This CDR3 is built from 13 residues. V shed 0 bases and J shed 7 bases, with 7 bases lying between them. Germline assignment: CDR1 LGHDT and CDR2 YNNKEL (reference sequence). CDR3 in amino acids: CASSQDFRQPQHF. CDR3 DNA sequence: TGTGCCAGCAGCCAAGATTTTCGGCAGCCCCAGCATTTT.

The chain joins TRBV20-1 to TRBJ2-7; perhaps TRBD1 as D (6 bases). Germline V lookup: CDR1 DFQATT, CDR2 SNEGSKA (reference sequence). The germline V and J ends were trimmed by 4 bases and 7 bases, with 20 bases remaining between them. This CDR3 comprises 14 residues. CDR3 DNA: TGCAGTGCTATCCCAGGGGACCCGAGGACAGAGCAGTACTTC. It encodes CSAIPGDPRTEQYF.

The rearrangement links TRBV12-3 or TRBV12-4 to TRBJ1-4; weak D call: TRBD1 (5 bases). The CDR3 is made up of 13 amino acids. Trimming shortened V by 6 bases and J by 7 bases, and 12 bases separated the two germline ends. The CDR3 here is CASRWDATEKLFF. For the CDR3, the DNA is TGTGCCAGCAGATGGGACGCTACTGAAAAACTGTTTTTT.

This clonotype was recorded a few times. The chain is built from TRBV27 and TRBJ2-3; 10 nucleotides match TRBD2. The germline gives CDR1 MNHEY, CDR2 SMNVEV (reference sequence). CDR3 size: 14 residues. V was clipped by 2 bases and J by 6 bases; unmatched bases: 2. The CDR3 nucleotides read TGTGCCAGCAGTTTAAATAGCGGGAGGGATACGCAGTATTTT. Translation: CASSLNSGRDTQYF.

This clonotype appeared many times. The chain joins TRBV28 to TRBJ1-2, with unresolved D. The CDR3 is 14 amino acids. V lost 3 bases, J lost 8 bases, and 16 bases lay in between. The V gene's germline CDR1 is MDHEN and CDR2 SYDVKM. CDR3 sequence reads: CASSLRSNGQGYTF. The CDR3 DNA reads as TGTGCCAGCAGTTTGAGGTCCAACGGGCAGGGCTACACCTTC.

There are a few counts of this clonotype. This rearrangement joins TRBV20-1 to TRBJ1-2, with D hard to call. Germline V lookup: CDR1 DFQATT, CDR2 SNEGSKA (reference sequence). Trimming removed 5 bases from V and 0 bases from J, with 16 bases in between. There are 15 residues in the CDR3. DNA for the CDR3: TGCAGTGCTTTTCAGCCGGACGGCGCTAACTATGGCTACACCTTC. This codes for CSAFQPDGANYGYTF.

This clonotype was picked up a small number of times. CDR3: CASSQYPPGPSPLHF. The CDR3, as DNA: TGCGCCAGCAGCCAATACCCACCCGGGCCTTCACCCCTCCACTTT. The chain joins TRBV4-1 to TRBJ1-6; D gene ambiguous. CDR3 size: 15 residues. Trimming took 2 bases from V and 9 from J, leaving 14 bases between them. CDR1 is MGHRA and CDR2 is YSYEKL in the germline V gene.

This chain joins TRBV19 and TRBJ1-5, with D possibly being TRBD1 (6 bases). Per germline, CDR1 LNHDA and CDR2 SQIVND (reference sequence). V shed 4 bases and J shed 4 bases, with 23 bases lying between them. The length of the CDR3 is 18 residues. CDR3 bases: TGTGCCAGTAGTACTGTGGGGGGGCGACGGTCCTCGAATCAGCCCCAGCATTTT. It translates to CASSTVGGRRSSNQPQHF. Variable domain in full (rest from reference TRBV19 and TRBJ1-5): DGGITQSPKYLFRKEGQNVTLSCEQNLNHDAMYWYRQDPGQGLRLIYYSQIVNDFQKGDIAEGYSVSREKKESFPLTVTSAQKNPTAFYLCASSTVGGRRSSNQPQHFGDGTRLSIL.

There are many counts of this clonotype. The CDR3 region is CSAWTGSYEQYF. The CDR3 DNA reads TGCAGCGCCTGGACGGGCTCCTACGAGCAGTACTTC. This chain connects TRBV29-1 to TRBJ2-7; D gene uncertain. V lost 7 bases, J lost 0 bases, and 10 bases lay in between. The CDR3 has 12 residues. The germline CDR1 and CDR2 sequences are SQVTM and ANQGSEA.

The sample holds many counts of this clonotype. The V call is TRBV28, the J call TRBJ2-5, with a possible D match to TRBD1 (6 bases). The CDR3 length is 12 residues. The V gene's germline CDR1 is MDHEN and CDR2 SYDVKM. Trimming stripped 6 bases from V and 3 bases from J, with 8 bases between. The CDR3 loop is CASSGQKETQYF. In nucleotides, the CDR3 is TGTGCCAGCAGCGGACAGAAAGAGACCCAGTACTTC.

This clonotype came up many times. The J gene is TRBJ2-7, the V gene TRBV10-3, with D unclear. This CDR3 has 13 amino acids. Germline V gene sequence: CDR1 ENHRY, CDR2 SYGVKD. The V end was cut by 10 bases, the J end by 0 bases, with 13 bases between. For the CDR3, the DNA is TGTGCCACCGTGTATGCTCTCTCCTACGAGCAGTACTTC. Translating gives CATVYALSYEQYF.